This T cell receptor (beta chain) was identified in a study of blood T cells in healthy people across ages. The study, taken as a whole, reports: Estimated diversity across one million T cells was deemed an underestimate.

A sample-barcoded 5' primer and a J-beta primer mix were used in a second PCR of about 6 to 11 cycles. TCRdb processed the 5' RACE reads anew with MiXCR; each CDR3 protein has one entry. This table holds about 970,000 distinct CDR3 sequences, roughly 51% found once. As for this clonotype: Its antigen remains unidentified.

Each donor supplied approximately 10 milliliters of peripheral blood. CDR3 size: 15 residues. Per germline, CDR1 SGDLS and CDR2 YYNGEE. Between the trimmed V and J ends, which lost 4 bases and 3 bases, there was a span of 17 bases. This chain connects TRBV9 to TRBJ2-7, with D possibly being TRBD1 (5 bases). The sequencing sample was made of blood. The TCR was taken from a woman in her sixties or seventies in good health. The CDR3 here is CASSLGVGFGYEQYF. CDR3 DNA: TGTGCCAGCAGCCTAGGGGTAGGGTTTGGCTACGAGCAGTACTTC.